This T cell receptor beta chain was sequenced for a study of T cell repertoires in cytomegalovirus infection. The sample holds many counts of this clonotype. TCRdb independently ran MiXCR on the reads; one entry per CDR3 protein. The sample contains 250,000 or so distinct CDR3 sequences, 12% of which appear only once. The CDR3 consists of 12 residues. V was pared by 6 bases and J by 3 bases, with 11 bases between. Germline CDR1 is DFQATT and CDR2 is SNEGSKA (reference sequence). V is TRBV20-1 and J is TRBJ1-1; D remains unclear. Sequencing input: PBMCs. This sequence was found in a human donor in good health (CMV status not recorded). Some clones in this sample may be carry-over from other donors' samples. CDR3 coding DNA: TGCAGTGCCGGCTCGGAAGACACTGAAGCTTTCTTT. It translates to CSAGSEDTEAFF.